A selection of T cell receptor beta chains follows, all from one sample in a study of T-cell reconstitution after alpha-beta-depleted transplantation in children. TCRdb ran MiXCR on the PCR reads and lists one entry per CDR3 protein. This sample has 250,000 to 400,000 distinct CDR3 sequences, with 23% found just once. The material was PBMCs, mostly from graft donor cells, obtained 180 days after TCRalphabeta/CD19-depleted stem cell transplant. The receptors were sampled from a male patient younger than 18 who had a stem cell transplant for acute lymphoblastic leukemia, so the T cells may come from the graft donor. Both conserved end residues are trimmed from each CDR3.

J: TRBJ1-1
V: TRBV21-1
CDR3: ASSLLLTEAF

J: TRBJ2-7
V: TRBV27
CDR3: ASSDRGLDEQY

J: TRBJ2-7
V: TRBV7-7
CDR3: ASSLGQGSRYEQY

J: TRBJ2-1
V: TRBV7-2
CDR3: ASSLGTRSNEQF

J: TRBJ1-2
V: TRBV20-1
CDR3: SAGGQGLYGYT

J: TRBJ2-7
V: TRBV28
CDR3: ASLGLGVYEQY

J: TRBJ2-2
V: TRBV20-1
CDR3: SARQETGELF

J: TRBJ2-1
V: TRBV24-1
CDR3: ATSDEGAHNEQF

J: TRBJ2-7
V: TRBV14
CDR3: ASSPYWGYEQY

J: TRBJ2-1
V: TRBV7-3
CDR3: ASSLRVGTSGRGKGTEQF

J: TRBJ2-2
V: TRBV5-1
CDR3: ASSLLPLAVGELF

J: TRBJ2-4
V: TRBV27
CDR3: ASKTGGGNIQY

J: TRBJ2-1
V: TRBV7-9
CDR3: ASSLLGSELF

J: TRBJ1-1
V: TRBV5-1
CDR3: ASSLDTVYTEAF

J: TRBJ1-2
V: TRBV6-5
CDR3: ASSYGQAAGGYT

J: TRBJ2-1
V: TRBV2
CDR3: ASSDIPGLASSNEQF

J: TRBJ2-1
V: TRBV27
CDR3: ASKQAQGSYNEQF

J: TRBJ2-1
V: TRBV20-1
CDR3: SASWEGPFNEQF

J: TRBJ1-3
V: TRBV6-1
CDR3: AVGRTGLSSGNTIY

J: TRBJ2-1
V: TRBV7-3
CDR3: ASSSPSTNEQF

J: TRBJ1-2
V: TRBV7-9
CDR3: ASSSDRGLYGYT

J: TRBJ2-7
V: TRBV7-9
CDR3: ASSLATSGTSSYEQY

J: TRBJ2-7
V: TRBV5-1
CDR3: ASSSRDRGYEQY

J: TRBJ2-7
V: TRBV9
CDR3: ASSQLAGESYEQY

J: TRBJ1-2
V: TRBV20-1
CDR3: SARDLRGNGYT

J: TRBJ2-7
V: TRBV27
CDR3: ASSSTGQGNYEQY

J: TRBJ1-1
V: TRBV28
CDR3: ASSLPRTTNTEAF

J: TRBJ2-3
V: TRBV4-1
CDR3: ASSHQVLTSTDTQY

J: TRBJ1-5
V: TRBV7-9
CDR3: ASSSGSWQPQH

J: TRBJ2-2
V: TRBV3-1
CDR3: ASSWDSLNTGELF

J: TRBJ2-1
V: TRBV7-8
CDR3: ASSKMRLSSYNEQF

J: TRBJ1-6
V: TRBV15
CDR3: ATSRGDWDSPLH

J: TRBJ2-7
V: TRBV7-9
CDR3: ASSLARGVSEQY

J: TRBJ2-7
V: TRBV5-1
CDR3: ASSTGLSYEQY

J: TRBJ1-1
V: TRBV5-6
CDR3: ASSLVTPNTEAF

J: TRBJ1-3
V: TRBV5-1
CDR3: ASSLRGQPSGNTIY

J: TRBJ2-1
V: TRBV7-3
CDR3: ASSPLEAGATYNEQF

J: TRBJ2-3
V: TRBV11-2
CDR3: ASSTTGTRADTQY

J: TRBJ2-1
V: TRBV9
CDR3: ASSVEPSGMYEQF

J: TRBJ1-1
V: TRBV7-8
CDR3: ASSLQSVLMNTEAF

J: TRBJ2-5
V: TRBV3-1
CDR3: ASTEDFQETQY

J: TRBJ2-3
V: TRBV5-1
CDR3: ASSFGWTDTQY